One and the same sample provided the 6 T cell receptor beta chains below, sequenced in a study of shared clonotypes between healthy human individuals. Some clones are missing from TCRdb's copy, which holds only in-frame ones; the method was immunoSEQ multiplex PCR. The sample includes around 100,000 clones, approximately 70% seen only once; the top ten take approximately 23%. The sequenced sample consisted of memory CD8+ T cells sorted from blood. Indicated subset: CD45RO+ cells pooled with CCR7-negative TemRA cells. Receptors originate from a woman aged 25 to 39 in good health.

This clone was found once. V is TRBV7-9 and J is TRBJ2-3; D not certain. V gave up 6 bases and J gave up 2 bases, with 6 bases separating them. The CDR3 totals 12 residues. The germline V gene encodes CDR1 SEHNR and CDR2 FQNEAQ (reference sequence). Here the CDR3 reads CASRTFTDTQYF. The CDR3 bases are TGTGCCAGCAGGACTTTCACAGATACGCAGTATTTT.

This clone was detected only a few times. Other nucleotide sequences from this sample produce the same CDR3. V is TRBV30 and J is TRBJ1-1, with D uncertain. Trimming stripped 0 bases from V and 0 bases from J, with 5 bases between. Germline V gene sequence: CDR1 GTSNPN, CDR2 SVGIG (reference sequence). There are 13 residues in the CDR3. This chain's CDR3 is CAWSVDVNTEAFF. DNA of the CDR3: TGTGCCTGGAGTGTAGATGTGAACACTGAAGCTTTCTTT.

CDR3 protein: CASSQWTSGSNEQYF. For the CDR3, the DNA is TGTGCCAGCAGCCAATGGACTAGCGGGAGCAACGAGCAGTACTTC. The chain couples TRBV28 to TRBJ2-5, with 13 nucleotides matching TRBD2. The J call may be incorrect, as the DNA end agrees better with TRBJ2-7. Per the germline V gene, CDR1 is MDHEN and CDR2 is SYDVKM. This CDR3 is 15 amino acids long.

The J gene is TRBJ2-7, the V gene TRBV5-4, with D tentatively TRBD1 (7 bases). CDR3 length: 13 residues. Germline V gene data show CDR1 as SGHNT and CDR2 as YYREEE (reference sequence). The V and J ends lost 4 bases and 2 bases respectively, with 10 bases between them. The CDR3 region has the DNA TGTGCCAGCAGCGCGGGACAGCCCTACGAGCAGTACTTC. Its protein product is CASSAGQPYEQYF.

The chain links TRBV28 to TRBJ1-2; D might be TRBD1 (5 bases). Looked up from germline, CDR1 is MDHEN and CDR2 is SYDVKM. V was shortened by 2 bases and J by 4 bases, with 11 bases between the two germline ends. This CDR3 has 14 amino acids. Written as DNA, the CDR3 is TGTGCCAGCAGTTTAGTCGGCAGGGCCTATGGCTACACCTTC. It yields the protein CASSLVGRAYGYTF.

The rearrangement uses TRBV28 and TRBJ1-4; D is undetermined. Germline loops: CDR1 MDHEN, CDR2 SYDVKM. V gave up 2 bases and J gave up 1 base, with 5 bases separating them. The CDR3 runs to 14 residues. CDR3: CASSLPGTNEKLFF. The CDR3 DNA reads as TGTGCCAGCAGTTTACCGGGAACTAATGAAAAACTGTTTTTT. Full variable domain (remainder filled in from reference TRBV28 and TRBJ1-4): DVKVTQSSRYLVKRTGEKVFLECVQDMDHENMFWYRQDPGLGLRLIYFSYDVKMKEKGDIPEGYSVSREKKERFSLILESASTNQTSMYLCASSLPGTNEKLFFGSGTQLSVL.